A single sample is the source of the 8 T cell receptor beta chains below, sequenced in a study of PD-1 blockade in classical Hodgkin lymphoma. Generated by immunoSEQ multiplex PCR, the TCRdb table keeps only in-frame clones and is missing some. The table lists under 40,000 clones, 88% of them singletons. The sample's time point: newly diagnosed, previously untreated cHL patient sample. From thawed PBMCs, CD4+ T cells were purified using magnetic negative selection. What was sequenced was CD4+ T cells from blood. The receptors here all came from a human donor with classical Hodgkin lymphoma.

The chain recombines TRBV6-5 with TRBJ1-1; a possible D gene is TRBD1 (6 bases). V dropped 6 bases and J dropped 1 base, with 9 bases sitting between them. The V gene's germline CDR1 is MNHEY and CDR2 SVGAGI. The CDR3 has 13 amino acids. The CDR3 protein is CASSQGGNTEAFF. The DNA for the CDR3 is TGTGCCAGCAGCCAAGGGGGGAACACTGAAGCTTTCTTT.

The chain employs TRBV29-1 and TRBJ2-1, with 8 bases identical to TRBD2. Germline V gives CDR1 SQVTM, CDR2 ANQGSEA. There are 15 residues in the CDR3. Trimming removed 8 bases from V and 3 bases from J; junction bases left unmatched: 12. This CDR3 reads CSQIIRAGDYNEQFF. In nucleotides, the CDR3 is TGCAGCCAAATCATCCGAGCGGGAGACTACAATGAGCAGTTCTTC.

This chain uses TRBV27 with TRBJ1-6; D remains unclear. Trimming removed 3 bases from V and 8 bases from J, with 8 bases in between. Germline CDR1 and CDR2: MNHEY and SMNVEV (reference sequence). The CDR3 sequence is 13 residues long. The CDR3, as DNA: TGTGCCAGCAGTTTCTGGGCGGATTCACCCCTCCACTTT. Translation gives CASSFWADSPLHF.

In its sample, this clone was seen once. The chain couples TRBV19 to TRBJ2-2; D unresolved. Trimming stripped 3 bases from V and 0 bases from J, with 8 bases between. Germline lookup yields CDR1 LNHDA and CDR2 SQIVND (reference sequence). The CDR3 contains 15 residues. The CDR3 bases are TGTGCCAGTAGTATTTTGGTCGCGAACACCGGGGAGCTGTTTTTT. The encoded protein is CASSILVANTGELFF.

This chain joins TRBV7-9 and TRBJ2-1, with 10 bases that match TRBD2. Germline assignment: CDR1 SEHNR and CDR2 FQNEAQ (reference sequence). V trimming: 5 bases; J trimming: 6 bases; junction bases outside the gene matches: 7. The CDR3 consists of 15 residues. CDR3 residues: CASSPPAGGPNEQFF. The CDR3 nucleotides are TGTGCCAGCAGCCCCCCAGCGGGAGGGCCCAATGAGCAGTTCTTC.

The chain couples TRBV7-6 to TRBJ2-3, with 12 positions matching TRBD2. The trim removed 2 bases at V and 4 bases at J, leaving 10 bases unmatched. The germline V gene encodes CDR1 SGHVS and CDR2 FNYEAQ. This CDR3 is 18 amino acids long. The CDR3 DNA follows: TGTGCCAGCAGCTTACGACTAGCGGGAGACGTGACATCAGATACGCAGTATTTT. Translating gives CASSLRLAGDVTSDTQYF.

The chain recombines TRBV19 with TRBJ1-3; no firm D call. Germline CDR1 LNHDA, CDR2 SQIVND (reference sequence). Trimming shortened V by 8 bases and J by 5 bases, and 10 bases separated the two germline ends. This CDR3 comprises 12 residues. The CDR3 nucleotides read TGTGCCAGTGGGCCCTCGAGAAACACCATATATTTT. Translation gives CASGPSRNTIYF.

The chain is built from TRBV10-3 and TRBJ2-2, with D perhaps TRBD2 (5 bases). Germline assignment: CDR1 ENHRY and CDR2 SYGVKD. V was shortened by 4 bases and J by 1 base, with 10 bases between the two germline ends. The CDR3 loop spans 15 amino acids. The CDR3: CAISGGMVNTGELFF. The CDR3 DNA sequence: TGTGCCATCAGTGGAGGGATGGTGAACACCGGGGAGCTGTTTTTT.